The clone carrying this TCR beta chain was detected only once. Its cognate antigen is unknown. Between the trimmed V and J ends, which lost 4 bases and 6 bases, there was a span of 15 bases. In germline, CDR1 is MNHNY, CDR2 SVGAGI (reference sequence). This CDR3 is built from 15 residues. The sample originates from a study of cytomegalovirus exposure and HLA in healthy donors. PCR involved 60 Vbeta and 13 Jbeta primers. The method was immunoSEQ multiplex PCR; TCRdb's version includes in-frame clones alone and lacks a portion of them. Of 150,000 to 200,000 clones listed, around nine tenths are singletons. Study-wide results and limits: At a 0.05 false discovery rate, a later analysis found approximately 15,000 TCR beta sequences to be associated with HLA alleles. According to the study, around 150 TCR beta chains were cytomegalovirus-associated. The study reported that TCR beta sequences accurately predicted HLA-A and HLA-B alleles in most subjects. The authors considered a cluster of highly shared sequence variants likely to be a sequencing artifact.

This clonotype was obtained from a woman in her late teens or twenties in good health and CMV-seronegative. The chain recombines TRBV6-6 with TRBJ1-4, with D maybe TRBD1 (5 bases). The source material was PBMCs. CDR3 bases: TGTGCCAGCAGTTCCGTGGGGCAGGGTCATGAAAAACTGTTTTTT. Amino acid sequence: CASSSVGQGHEKLFF.